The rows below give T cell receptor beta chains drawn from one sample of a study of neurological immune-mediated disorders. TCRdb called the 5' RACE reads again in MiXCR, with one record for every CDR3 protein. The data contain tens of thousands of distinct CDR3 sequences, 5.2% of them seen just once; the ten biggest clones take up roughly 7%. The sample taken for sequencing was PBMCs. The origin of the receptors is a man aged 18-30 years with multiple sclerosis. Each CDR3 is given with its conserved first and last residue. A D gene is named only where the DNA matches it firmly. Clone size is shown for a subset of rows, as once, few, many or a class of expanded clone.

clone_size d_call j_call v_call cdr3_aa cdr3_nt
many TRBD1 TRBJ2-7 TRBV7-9 CASSLGAGGDYEQYF TGTGCCAGCAGCTTAGGCGCAGGGGGCGACTACGAGCAGTACTTC
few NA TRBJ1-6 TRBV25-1 CASSEVGYGSPLNF NA
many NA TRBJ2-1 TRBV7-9 CASSRDSMWSNRPSNNEQFF TGTGCCAGCAGCCGGGATTCGATGTGGAGTAATCGTCCATCAAACAATGAGCAGTTCTTC
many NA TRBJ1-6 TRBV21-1 CASSKYRQTGEYNSPLHF TGTGCCAGCAGCAAGTATCGACAGACAGGCGAATATAATTCACCCCTCCACTTT
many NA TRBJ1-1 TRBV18 CASSPPLGEAFF TGTGCCAGCTCACCTCCATTGGGGGAAGCTTTCTTT
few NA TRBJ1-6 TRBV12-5 CASGRGVGLHF TGTGCTAGTGGTAGGGGCGTGGGCCTCCACTTT
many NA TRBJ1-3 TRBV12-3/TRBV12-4 CASSYRGFRNTIYF TGTGCCAGCAGTTATCGGGGCTTCAGAAACACCATATATTTT
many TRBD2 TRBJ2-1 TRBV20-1 CSARETSGSRAFF TGCAGTGCTAGAGAGACTAGCGGGAGCCGAGCGTTCTTC
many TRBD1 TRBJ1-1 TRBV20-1 CSASQGAGWLNTEAFF TGCAGTGCTTCCCAGGGGGCTGGCTGGTTGAACACTGAAGCTTTCTTT
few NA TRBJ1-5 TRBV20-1 CSASSGPRNQPQHF TGCAGTGCTAGCTCCGGACCTCGCAATCAGCCCCAGCATTTT
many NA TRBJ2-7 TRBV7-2 CASSLFQGPYEQYF TGTGCCAGCAGCCTCTTCCAGGGACCCTACGAGCAGTACTTC
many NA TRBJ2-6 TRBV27 CASSSAFKAGANVLTF TGTGCCAGCAGTTCCGCTTTCAAGGCTGGGGCCAACGTCCTGACTTTC
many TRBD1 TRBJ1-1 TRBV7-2 CASSRDRGTEAFF TGTGCCAGCAGCCGGGACAGGGGGACTGAAGCTTTCTTT
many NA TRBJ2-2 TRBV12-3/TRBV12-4 CASTERQRSHTGELFF TGTGCCAGCACTGAGCGGCAGAGATCACACACCGGGGAGCTGTTTTTT
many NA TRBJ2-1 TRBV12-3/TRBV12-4 CASSLLPQGNEQFF TGTGCCAGCAGTTTACTCCCGCAAGGGAATGAGCAGTTCTTC
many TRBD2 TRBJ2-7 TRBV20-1 CSARVTSIEQYF TGCAGTGCTAGAGTGACTAGCATCGAGCAGTACTTC
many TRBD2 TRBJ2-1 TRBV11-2 CASSSYVSGGSVGEQFF TGTGCCAGCAGCTCGTACGTGAGCGGGGGCTCTGTAGGCGAGCAGTTCTTC
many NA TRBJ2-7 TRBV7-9 CASSTTGINSYEQYF TGTGCCAGCAGCACTACAGGTATTAACTCCTACGAGCAGTACTTC
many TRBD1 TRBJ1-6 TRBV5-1 CASSLLPGTGATGVSPLHF TGCGCCAGCAGCCTTCTCCCCGGGACAGGGGCAACTGGGGTTTCACCCCTCCACTTT
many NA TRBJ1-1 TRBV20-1 CSARAGNTEAFF TGCAGTGCTAGAGCAGGGAACACTGAAGCTTTCTTT
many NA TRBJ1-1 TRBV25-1 CASRGPGINTEAFF TGTGCCAGCCGGGGGCCGGGGATTAACACTGAAGCTTTCTTT
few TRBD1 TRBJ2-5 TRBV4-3 CASSRRISGKGAETQYF TGCGCCAGCAGCCGACGGATTTCGGGAAAGGGGGCCGAGACCCAGTACTTC
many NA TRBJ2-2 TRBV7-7 CASSFTRGTGELFF TGTGCTAGCAGCTTCACTCGAGGCACCGGGGAGCTGTTTTTT
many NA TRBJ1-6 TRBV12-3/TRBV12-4 CASSSYSNSPLNF TGTGCCAGCAGTTCCTACTCTAATTCACCCCTCAACTTT
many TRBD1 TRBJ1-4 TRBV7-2 CASRADRGGREKLFF TGTGCCAGCAGAGCCGACAGGGGAGGGCGCGAAAAACTGTTTTTT
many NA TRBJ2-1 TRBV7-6 CASSSRGEGYNEQFF TGTGCCAGCAGCTCCAGGGGGGAGGGGTACAATGAGCAGTTCTTC
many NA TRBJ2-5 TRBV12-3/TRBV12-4 CASSTGGKTQETQYF TGTGCCAGCAGTACCGGCGGGAAGACCCAAGAGACCCAGTACTTC
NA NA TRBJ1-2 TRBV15 CATSRAAEFNYGYTF TGTGCCACCAGCAGAGCGGCAGAATTTAACTATGGCTACACCTTC
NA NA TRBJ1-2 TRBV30 CAWSVKGFDYGYTF TGTGCCTGGAGTGTGAAAGGGTTTGACTATGGCTACACCTTC
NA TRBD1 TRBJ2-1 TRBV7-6 CASSQMTGADEQFF TGTGCCAGCAGCCAAATGACAGGGGCAGATGAGCAGTTCTTC
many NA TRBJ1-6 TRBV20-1 CSARDARGLNNSPLHF TGCAGTGCTAGAGACGCCAGGGGCCTAAATAATTCACCCCTCCACTTT
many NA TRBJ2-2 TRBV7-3 CASSYLMGGAGELFF TGTGCCAGCAGCTATTTAATGGGGGGCGCCGGGGAGCTGTTTTTT
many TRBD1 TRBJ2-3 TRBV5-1 CASSFGTGVTDTQYF TGCGCCAGCAGCTTCGGGACAGGGGTAACAGATACGCAGTATTTT
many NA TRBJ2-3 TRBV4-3 CASSQTDTQYF TGCGCCAGCAGCCAGACAGATACGCAGTATTTT
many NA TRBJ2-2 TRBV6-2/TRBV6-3 CASSYLGLDSGELFF TGTGCCAGCAGTTATTTAGGTCTAGATTCCGGGGAGCTGTTTTTT
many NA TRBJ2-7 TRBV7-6 CASSPRLGYEQYF TGTGCCAGCAGCCCCAGGTTAGGATACGAGCAGTACTTC
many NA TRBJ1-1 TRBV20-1 CSARVSVGTEAFF TGCAGTGCTAGAGTCTCGGTGGGCACTGAAGCTTTCTTT
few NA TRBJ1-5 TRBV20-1 CSARQDREQPQNF TGCAGTGCTAGACAGGACCGGGAGCAGCCCCAGAATTTT
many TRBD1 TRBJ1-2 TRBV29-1 CSVAPWDRADGYTF TGCAGCGTCGCTCCGTGGGACAGGGCTGATGGCTACACCTTC
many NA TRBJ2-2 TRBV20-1 CSAPNGESNTGELFF TGCAGTGCCCCTAACGGGGAGTCGAACACCGGGGAGCTGTTTTTT
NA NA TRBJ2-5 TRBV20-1 CSARGEVVGVRETQYF TGCAGTGCTAGGGGCGAGGTCGTGGGTGTGCGAGAGACCCAGTACTTC
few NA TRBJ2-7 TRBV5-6 CASSLVGHNEQYF TGTGCCAGCAGCTTGGTGGGACACAACGAGCAGTACTTC
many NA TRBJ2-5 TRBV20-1 CSVDDPRGQYF TGCAGTGTCGACGACCCGAGAGGCCAGTACTTC
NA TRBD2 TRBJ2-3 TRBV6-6 CASSFQAGGPDTQYF TGTGCCAGCAGTTTCCAAGCGGGGGGACCAGATACGCAGTATTTT
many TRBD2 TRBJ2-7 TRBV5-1 CASSFETSGGPNSYEQYF TGCGCCAGCAGCTTCGAGACTAGCGGGGGCCCTAACTCCTACGAGCAGTACTTC
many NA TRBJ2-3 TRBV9 CASSVRWGSGTDTQYF TGTGCCAGCAGCGTGAGATGGGGTTCGGGCACAGATACGCAGTATTTT
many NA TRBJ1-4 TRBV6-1 CASSARVEKLFF TGTGCCAGCAGTGCCCGGGTTGAAAAACTGTTTTTT
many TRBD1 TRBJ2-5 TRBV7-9 CASSFTGVQETQYF TGTGCCAGCAGCTTCACAGGGGTTCAAGAGACCCAGTACTTC